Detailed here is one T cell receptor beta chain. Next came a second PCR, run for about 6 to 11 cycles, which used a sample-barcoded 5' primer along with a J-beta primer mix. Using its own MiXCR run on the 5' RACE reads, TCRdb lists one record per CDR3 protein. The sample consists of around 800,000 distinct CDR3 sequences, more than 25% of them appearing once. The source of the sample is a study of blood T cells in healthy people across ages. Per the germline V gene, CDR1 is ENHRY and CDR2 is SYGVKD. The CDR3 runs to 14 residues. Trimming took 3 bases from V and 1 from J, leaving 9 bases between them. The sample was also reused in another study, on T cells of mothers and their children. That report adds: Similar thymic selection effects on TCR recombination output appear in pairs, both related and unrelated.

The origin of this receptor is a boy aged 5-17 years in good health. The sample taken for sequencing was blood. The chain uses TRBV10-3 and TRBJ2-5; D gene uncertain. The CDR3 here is CAISEGDPQETQYF. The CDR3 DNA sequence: TGTGCCATCAGTGAAGGAGACCCCCAAGAGACCCAGTACTTC.